Shown below are 18 T cell receptor beta chains from a single sample sequenced in a study of cytomegalovirus exposure and HLA in healthy donors. The PCR contained 60 Vbeta and 13 Jbeta primers. Method: immunoSEQ multiplex PCR; TCRdb's copy keeps in-frame clones and lacks some. This sample has about 160,000 clones, with approximately 76% found just once. Sequenced: PBMCs. The receptors stem from a man in his 60s in good health and CMV-seronegative.

A remark on this clone: The sample has other DNA sequences that encode this CDR3 too. The rearrangement uses TRBV10-3 and TRBJ2-1; 8 bases fit TRBD2. Germline V gives CDR1 ENHRY, CDR2 SYGVKD. Unmatched junction bases numbered 4, after V lost 2 bases and J lost 4 bases. The length of the CDR3 is 15 residues. CDR3: CAISEQSGSYNEQFF. DNA of the CDR3: TGTGCCATCAGTGAGCAGAGCGGGAGTTACAATGAGCAGTTCTTC.

The V and J genes are TRBV5-6 and TRBJ2-7, with 7 positions matching TRBD1. The ends lost 4 bases at V and 4 bases at J; junction bases unmatched: 5. The CDR3 is made up of 13 amino acids. From germline, CDR1 is SGHDT and CDR2 YYEEEE. This CDR3 reads CASSELQGYEQYF. Written as DNA, the CDR3 is TGTGCCAGCAGCGAATTACAGGGGTACGAGCAGTACTTC. The full variable domain, its missing parts supplied by reference TRBV5-6 and TRBJ2-7, is DAGVTQSPTHLIKTRGQQVTLRCSPKSGHDTVSWYQQALGQGPQFIFQYYEEEERQRGNFPDRFSGHQFPNYSSELNVNALLLGDSALYLCASSELQGYEQYFGPGTRLTVT.

The rearrangement links TRBV4-1 to TRBJ2-1; 10 nucleotides agree with TRBD2. The CDR3 length is 17 residues. J lost 3 bases, V lost 1 base, and 6 bases had no gene match. Germline V gene lookup returns CDR1 MGHRA and CDR2 YSYEKL. CDR3 region: CASSQVAGLADYNEQFF. As DNA, the CDR3 is TGCGCCAGCAGCCAAGTAGCCGGACTAGCGGACTACAATGAGCAGTTCTTC.

The gene calls are TRBV19 and TRBJ1-2, with TRBD1 identical over 9 bases. Germline assignment: CDR1 LNHDA and CDR2 SQIVND (reference sequence). Trimming took 5 bases from V and 13 from J; bases not matched to a gene: 8. The CDR3 runs to 12 residues. The CDR3 region has the DNA TGTGCCAGTAGTTCACCGGGACAGGGAGGCACCTTC. Translated, it gives CASSSPGQGGTF.

This chain uses TRBV30 with TRBJ1-6; D is undetermined. Trimming left V 1 base short and J 0 bases short, with 7 bases between. The germline gives CDR1 GTSNPN, CDR2 SVGIG (reference sequence). The CDR3 loop spans 15 amino acids. The CDR3 is CAWSGSYSYNSPLHF. DNA for the CDR3: TGTGCCTGGAGTGGGTCCTACTCCTATAATTCACCCCTCCACTTT.

As concerns this clone: In the same sample, other DNA sequences code for this CDR3. This chain uses TRBV13 with TRBJ2-1; the match to TRBD2 covers 12 bases. The CDR3 is 15 residues long. V was clipped by 5 bases and J by 6 bases; unmatched bases: 5. Germline CDR1 and CDR2: PRHDT and FYEKMQ (reference sequence). The CDR3 DNA reads as TGTGCCAGCAGCCCCCTAGCGGGAGGGCCCAATGAGCAGTTCTTC. It codes for CASSPLAGGPNEQFF. Based on the CDR3 plus reference TRBV13 and TRBJ2-1, the full variable domain is AAGVIQSPRHLIKEKRETATLKCYPIPRHDTVYWYQQGPGQDPQFLISFYEKMQSDKGSIPDRFSAQQFSDYHSELNMSSLELGDSALYFCASSPLAGGPNEQFFGPGTRLTVL.

The CDR3 sequence is CASSRFGTMNTGELFF. As DNA, the CDR3 is TGTGCCAGCAGCCGCTTCGGGACAATGAACACCGGGGAGCTGTTTTTT. This chain connects TRBV7-3 to TRBJ2-2; perhaps TRBD1 as D (6 bases). This CDR3 is built from 16 residues. V shed 5 bases and J shed 1 base, with 14 bases lying between them. From germline, CDR1 is SGHTA and CDR2 FQGTGA.

This clone has only a few counts. The CDR3 DNA reads as TGTGCCAGCAGTGAGGGCCACGATTATGGCTACACCTTC. As protein: CASSEGHDYGYTF. This chain links TRBV28 with TRBJ1-2; no definite D call. Germline V gene data show CDR1 as MDHEN and CDR2 as SYDVKM. Trimming left V 5 bases short and J 5 bases short, with 12 bases between. The CDR3 has 13 amino acids.

The chain is built from TRBV7-2 and TRBJ2-3, with D perhaps matching TRBD2 (5 bases). With 2 bases removed from V and 4 bases from J, the gap between germline ends came to 10 bases. CDR1 SGHTA and CDR2 FQGNSA come from the germline V gene. This CDR3 spans 14 amino acids. The CDR3 nucleotides are TGTGCCAGCAGCTTAAACGGGAATCCAGATACGCAGTATTTT. It yields the protein CASSLNGNPDTQYF.

The rearrangement links TRBV6-5 to TRBJ2-6, with D tentatively TRBD1 (5 bases). Germline V gene sequence: CDR1 MNHEY, CDR2 SVGAGI. The CDR3 covers 15 residues. Trimming stripped 5 bases from V and 2 bases from J, with 10 bases between. In DNA form, the CDR3 reads TGTGCCAGCAGTAAAGACAGCGCTGGGGCCAACGTCCTGACTTTC. Protein: CASSKDSAGANVLTF.

The chain combines TRBV29-1 with TRBJ1-4, with TRBD1 as a possible D gene (5 bases). The V gene's germline CDR1 is SQVTM and CDR2 ANQGSEA. Trimming took 5 bases from V and 7 from J, leaving 14 bases between them. The CDR3 covers 13 residues. As DNA, the CDR3 is TGCAGCGTTTTCTGGGACTTAGGTGAAAAACTGTTTTTT. Protein product: CSVFWDLGEKLFF.

The CDR3 region is CASSSGQFAGELFF. The CDR3 coding sequence is TGTGCCAGCAGCTCGGGACAGTTCGCCGGGGAGCTGTTTTTT. This sequence joins TRBV7-3 and TRBJ2-2; 7 bases line up with TRBD1. In germline, CDR1 is SGHTA, CDR2 FQGTGA. There are 14 residues in the CDR3. The J segment lost 6 bases and the V segment lost 4 bases, leaving 5 bases of the junction unmatched. Full variable domain (rest looked up from reference TRBV7-3 and TRBJ2-2): GAGVSQTPSNKVTEKGKYVELRCDPISGHTALYWYRQSLGQGPEFLIYFQGTGAADDSGLPNDRFFAVRPEGSVSTLKIQRTERGDSAVYLCASSSGQFAGELFFGEGSRLTVL.

This clone has just one count. The gene calls are TRBV7-2 and TRBJ1-2, with D hard to call. Germline lookup yields CDR1 SGHTA and CDR2 FQGNSA. Trimming left V 0 bases short and J 5 bases short, with 13 bases between. The CDR3 is 15 residues long. The CDR3 nucleotides are TGTGCCAGCAGCTTAGCACGAGAAGGAGATTATGGCTACACCTTC. It specifies CASSLAREGDYGYTF.

This sequence joins TRBV5-6 and TRBJ2-7, with a weak D call TRBD1 (6 bases). Trimming removed 4 bases from V and 2 bases from J, with 25 bases in between. The length of the CDR3 is 18 residues. CDR1 is SGHDT, CDR2 YYEEEE, per germline. The CDR3 nucleotides read TGTGCCAGCAGCCTGTCGCCCCTCAGGGGAGCGAAAACCTACGAGCAGTACTTC. This sequence encodes CASSLSPLRGAKTYEQYF.

The chain recombines TRBV18 with TRBJ2-3, with D possibly being TRBD1 (6 bases). Germline CDR1 reads KGHSH; CDR2 reads LQKENI. CDR3 length equals 12 residues. Trimming shortened V by 6 bases and J by 6 bases, and 10 bases separated the two germline ends. The CDR3 DNA sequence: TGTGCCAGCTCGGGGGCCGAGGATACGCAGTATTTT. Translation gives CASSGAEDTQYF.

This clone was recorded only once. The gene calls are TRBV5-1 and TRBJ2-1; 9 nucleotides align to TRBD2. The CDR3 loop spans 16 amino acids. The germline CDR1 and CDR2 sequences are SGHRS and YFSETQ. After removal of 4 bases from V and 2 bases from J, the junction contained 7 bases not matched to a gene. The CDR3: CASSGGAGGTYNEQFF. CDR3 coding DNA: TGCGCCAGCAGCGGGGGGGCGGGGGGGACCTACAATGAGCAGTTCTTC.

This clone was picked up one time. The CDR3 here is CASSPRRGTGLKNTGELFF. For the CDR3, the DNA is TGTGCCAGCTCACCACGGCGGGGCACAGGACTGAAAAACACCGGGGAGCTGTTTTTT. The rearrangement links TRBV18 to TRBJ2-2, with a weak D call TRBD2 (6 bases). CDR3 length equals 19 residues. CDR1 is KGHSH and CDR2 is LQKENI in the germline V gene. Trimming removed 1 base at V and 2 bases at J, with 20 bases between.

This chain connects TRBV9 to TRBJ1-3, with 7 bases aligning to TRBD1. The CDR3 runs 18 residues. The J segment lost 4 bases and the V segment lost 2 bases, leaving 15 bases of the junction unmatched. Germline lookup yields CDR1 SGDLS and CDR2 YYNGEE. CDR3 loop: CASSVRGWDSVNGNTIYF. CDR3 bases: TGTGCCAGCAGCGTGAGGGGATGGGACAGTGTAAACGGAAACACCATATATTTT.